What follows describes a single T cell receptor beta chain. This record comes from a study of blood T cell repertoires in COVID-19. The repertoire was sequenced with immunoSEQ multiplex PCR; TCRdb's copy has only in-frame clones and lacks some. The sample records under 250,000 clones, around 80% being singletons. This clonotype was sampled from a man in his forties with acute or convalescent COVID-19. The specimen was peripheral blood.

The CDR3 DNA is TGTGCCAGCAGCCCGCGGGGGAGGGACTATGGCTACACCTTC. It is translated as CASSPRGRDYGYTF. This rearrangement joins TRBV6-5 to TRBJ1-2; possible D gene TRBD1, 5 bases. This CDR3 is built from 14 residues. Looked up from germline, CDR1 is MNHEY and CDR2 is SVGAGI. Trimming cost V 6 bases and J 3 bases, with 14 bases left between them.